This T cell receptor beta chain was sequenced in a study of Graves' ophthalmopathy and Graves' hyperthyroidism. Amplification of TCR beta CDR3 regions used RNA transcripts. After a first-round RT-PCR with HTBI primers, a second-round multiplex PCR was run. One entry per CDR3 protein, called by TCRdb with MiXCR from the multiplex PCR reads. The table lists roughly 1.1 million distinct CDR3 sequences, roughly two fifths of them singletons. The CDR3 totals 11 residues. The ends lost 10 bases at V and 7 bases at J; junction bases unmatched: 3. The clonotype comes from an adult man with Graves' hyperthyroidism. The chain combines TRBV12-3 or TRBV12-4 with TRBJ2-2, with 7 bases matching TRBD2. The sample consisted of peripheral blood or thyroid tissue (not recorded which). CDR3 sequence reads: CATRGSGELFF. The CDR3 region has the DNA TGTGCCACCCGCGGGAGCGGGGAGCTGTTTTTT.